A single sample is the source of the 11 T cell receptor beta chains below, sequenced in a study of blood T cell repertoires in COVID-19. The repertoire was sequenced with immunoSEQ multiplex PCR; TCRdb's copy has only in-frame clones and lacks some. The repertoire has tens of thousands of clones, about 80% of them found once; the top ten carry approximately 27%. Sequencing was performed on peripheral blood. The receptors come from a human donor in a cohort sampled during active COVID-19.

V usage is TRBV10-2 and J usage is TRBJ2-7; tentative D call: TRBD2 (6 bases). Germline V gene lookup returns CDR1 WSHSY and CDR2 SAAADI. The germline V and J ends were trimmed by 6 bases and 3 bases, with 9 bases remaining between them. This CDR3 region has 12 residues. The CDR3 DNA is TGCGCCAGCAGCGGGACTGTCTACGAGCAGTACTTC. Translation: CASSGTVYEQYF.

This clone has more than one count but fewer than ten. The CDR3 protein is CSVLDGTNYGYTF. DNA of the CDR3: TGCAGCGTTCTGGACGGGACTAACTATGGCTACACCTTC. V is TRBV29-1 and J is TRBJ1-2, with D unclear. The V end lost 5 bases, the J end lost 0 bases, and 10 bases lay between the germline ends. The CDR3 has 13 amino acids. Germline V lookup: CDR1 SQVTM, CDR2 ANQGSEA. The full variable domain, in which reference TRBV29-1 and TRBJ1-2 provide the parts outside the CDR3, is SAVISQKPSRDICQRGTSLTIQCQVDSQVTMMFWYRQQPGQSLTLIATANQGSEATYESGFVIDKFPISRPNLTFSTLTVSNMSPEDSSIYLCSVLDGTNYGYTFGSGTRLTVV.

The CDR3 spells CASSQDMLDEQYF. The DNA of the CDR3 is TGTGCCAGCAGCCAAGATATGCTAGACGAGCAGTACTTC. J is TRBJ2-7 and V is TRBV3-1 (or the pseudogene TRBV3-2); D not certain. CDR3 length: 13 residues. Trimming shortened V by 0 bases and J by 5 bases, and 8 bases separated the two germline ends. From germline, CDR1 is LGHDT and CDR2 YNNKEL (reference sequence).

The chain joins TRBV9 to TRBJ2-1; the match to TRBD1 covers 10 bases. This CDR3 contains 17 residues. Germline V CDR1 and CDR2: SGDLS, YYNGEE. V gave up 4 bases and J gave up 0 bases; unmatched junction bases: 7. In DNA form, the CDR3 reads TGTGCCAGCAGCCCCCGGGACAGGGGTGGCTCCTACAATGAGCAGTTCTTC. Its protein product is CASSPRDRGGSYNEQFF.

The chain joins TRBV2 to TRBJ1-5; unclear D gene. Germline CDR1 is SNHLY and CDR2 is FYNNEI. CDR3 size: 15 residues. Trimming removed 1 base at V and 2 bases at J, with 9 bases between. CDR3: CASSEGPSGNQPQHF. DNA for the CDR3: TGTGCCAGCAGTGAAGGGCCGTCAGGCAATCAGCCCCAGCATTTT.

This chain joins TRBV19 and TRBJ1-1, with 9 bases aligning to TRBD1. Germline-derived CDR1 and CDR2 are LNHDA and SQIVND (reference sequence). The CDR3 has 14 residues. V trimming: 3 bases; J trimming: 7 bases; junction bases outside the gene matches: 6. CDR3 region: CASSIGQGWYEAFF. CDR3 DNA sequence: TGTGCCAGTAGTATTGGACAGGGGTGGTATGAAGCTTTCTTT.

The genes are TRBV24-1 and TRBJ2-3, with 8 nucleotides matching TRBD1. The CDR3 spans 16 residues. Trimming at V came to 4 bases and at J to 4 bases, leaving 9 bases not matched to a gene. Germline CDR1 and CDR2: KGHDR and SFDVKD. The CDR3 DNA reads as TGTGCCACCAGTGACTATGGGACAGGTCGCGCAGATACGCAGTATTTT. It yields the protein CATSDYGTGRADTQYF.

This chain connects TRBV4-2 to TRBJ1-4; perhaps TRBD1 as D (6 bases). V was trimmed by 1 base and J by 5 bases, leaving 8 bases between them. Germline V CDR1 and CDR2: LGHNA, YNFKEQ. CDR3 size: 14 residues. The CDR3 is CASSQGDNNEKLFF. For the CDR3, the DNA is TGTGCCAGCAGCCAAGGGGACAACAATGAAAAACTGTTTTTT.

V gene TRBV6-2 or TRBV6-3 combines with J gene TRBJ2-3; D is unresolved. The CDR3 consists of 13 residues. The germline V gene has CDR1 MNHEY and CDR2 SVGEGT. V lost 2 bases and J 2 bases, leaving 5 bases between the germline ends. The CDR3 region has the DNA TGTGCCAGCAGTTACCCGGTCACAGATACGCAGTATTTT. Amino acids: CASSYPVTDTQYF.

This chain connects TRBV11-2 to TRBJ1-1; D remains ambiguous. Germline V gives CDR1 SGHAT, CDR2 FQNNGV. V was clipped by 5 bases and J by 1 base, with 17 bases between them. The CDR3 covers 16 residues. Here the CDR3 DNA reads TGTGCCAGCAGCCGGAACACGGGGTTGGGGAACACTGAAGCTTTCTTT. This encodes CASSRNTGLGNTEAFF.

The chain links TRBV27 to TRBJ1-2; 9 nucleotides align to TRBD1. The CDR3 sequence is 13 residues long. After removal of 4 bases from V and 7 bases from J, the junction contained 4 bases not matched to a gene. Germline V gene sequence: CDR1 MNHEY, CDR2 SMNVEV (reference sequence). For the CDR3, the DNA is TGTGCCAGCAGTTACAACAGGGGGCTTGGCTACACCTTC. Its translation is CASSYNRGLGYTF.